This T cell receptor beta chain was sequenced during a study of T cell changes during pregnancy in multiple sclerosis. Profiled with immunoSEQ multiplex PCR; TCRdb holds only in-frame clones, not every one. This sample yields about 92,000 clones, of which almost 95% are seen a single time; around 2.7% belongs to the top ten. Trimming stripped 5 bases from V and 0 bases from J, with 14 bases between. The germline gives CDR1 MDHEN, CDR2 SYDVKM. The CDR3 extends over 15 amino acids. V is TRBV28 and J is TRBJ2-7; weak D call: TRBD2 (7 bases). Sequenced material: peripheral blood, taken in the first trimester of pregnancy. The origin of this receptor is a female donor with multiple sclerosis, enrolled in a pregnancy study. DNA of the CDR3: TGTGCCAGCAGTGGGCGGGGGCGGGTCTCCTACGAGCAGTACTTC. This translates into CASSGRGRVSYEQYF.